These 10 T cell receptor beta chains share one sample of origin, sequenced in a study of cytomegalovirus exposure and HLA in healthy donors. PCR involved 60 Vbeta and 13 Jbeta primers. Assay used: immunoSEQ multiplex PCR; TCRdb lists only in-frame clones, some missing. The profile covers about 60,000 clones, with 60% to 80% appearing a single time and more than 3% taken by the ten largest. What was sequenced was PBMCs. The receptors originated from a woman aged 40 to 50 in good health and CMV-seropositive.

The chain carries TRBV9 and TRBJ2-3; D possibly corresponds to TRBD1 (6 bases). The CDR3 spans 13 residues. Trimming cost V 3 bases and J 4 bases, with 9 bases left between them. Per the germline V gene, CDR1 is SGDLS and CDR2 is YYNGEE. The CDR3 DNA follows: TGTGCCAGCAGCGGCGAGGGGGCAGATACGCAGTATTTT. Its protein product is CASSGEGADTQYF. Based on the CDR3 plus reference TRBV9 and TRBJ2-3, the full variable domain is DSGVTQTPKHLITATGQRVTLRCSPRSGDLSVYWYQQSLDQGLQFLIQYYNGEERAKGNILERFSAQQFPDLHSELNLSSLELGDSALYFCASSGEGADTQYFGPGTRLTVL.

The chain employs TRBV11-2 and TRBJ2-5; D possibly corresponds to TRBD1 (6 bases). The CDR3 is 13 amino acids. The germline CDR1 and CDR2 sequences are SGHAT and FQNNGV. V was trimmed by 5 bases and J by 5 bases, leaving 12 bases between them. CDR3 residues: CASSPQGRETQYF. The CDR3 DNA reads TGTGCCAGCAGCCCGCAGGGGCGCGAGACCCAGTACTTC.

The chain links TRBV19 to TRBJ1-1, with a tentative D call TRBD1 (5 bases). The CDR3 contains 13 residues. Trimming cost V 3 bases and J 0 bases, with 5 bases left between them. Germline CDR1 is LNHDA and CDR2 is SQIVND (reference sequence). The CDR3 reads CASSMGLNTEAFF. The DNA for the CDR3 is TGTGCCAGTAGTATGGGGCTGAACACTGAAGCTTTCTTT.

This chain links TRBV25-1 with TRBJ1-1; perhaps TRBD1 as D (6 bases). Per the germline V gene, CDR1 is MGHDK and CDR2 is SYGVNS. V was pared by 0 bases and J by 1 base, with 15 bases between. This CDR3 comprises 17 residues. In DNA form, the CDR3 reads TGTGCCAGCAGTGAATATGGAACAGGGTGGCGGAACACTGAAGCTTTCTTT. The encoded protein is CASSEYGTGWRNTEAFF.

A note on this clone: Relative to the germline gene, one junction end is altered; a read error may explain this. The chain employs TRBV6-1 and TRBJ1-3; 8 nucleotides line up with TRBD1. The CDR3 contains 14 residues. Germline V gene sequence: CDR1 MNHNS, CDR2 SASEGT. The CDR3 DNA reads TGTGCCGGCAGTGACAGGGGAACTGGAAACACCATATATTTT. Protein sequence: CAGSDRGTGNTIYF.

V gene TRBV30 combines with J gene TRBJ1-5, with D maybe TRBD1 (6 bases). The V and J ends lost 1 base and 0 bases respectively, with 7 bases between them. The CDR3 runs 14 residues. From germline, CDR1 is GTSNPN and CDR2 SVGIG (reference sequence). The CDR3 coding sequence is TGTGCCTGGAGTGGACAGGCTAGCAATCAGCCCCAGCATTTT. Encoded protein: CAWSGQASNQPQHF.

V usage is TRBV7-9 and J usage is TRBJ1-4, with TRBD1 matching over 9 bases. V trimming: 6 bases; J trimming: 6 bases; junction bases outside the gene matches: 11. Germline CDR1 reads SEHNR; CDR2 reads FQNEAQ (reference sequence). The CDR3 consists of 16 residues. The CDR3 here is CASRYGGQGNHEKLFF. The CDR3 nucleotides are TGTGCCAGCAGATATGGGGGACAGGGTAATCATGAAAAACTGTTTTTT.

The chain recombines TRBV6-5 with TRBJ1-5; 8 bases align to TRBD1. The V segment lost 6 bases and the J segment 3 bases; nucleotides outside the gene matches: 4. CDR3 length equals 14 residues. CDR1 is MNHEY and CDR2 is SVGAGI in the germline V gene. The CDR3 region is CASSDRGYNQPQHF. The CDR3 bases are TGTGCCAGCAGCGACAGGGGCTACAATCAGCCCCAGCATTTT.

This clone was observed once. This CDR3 is CASSGTTLNTEAFF. The DNA of the CDR3 is TGTGCCAGCTCGGGGACAACCTTGAACACTGAAGCTTTCTTT. This chain connects TRBV18 to TRBJ1-1; perhaps TRBD1 as D (6 bases). The CDR3 is 14 amino acids. Trimming pared 6 bases from V and 0 bases from J, leaving 11 bases between. Germline V gene data show CDR1 as KGHSH and CDR2 as LQKENI.

V gene TRBV25-1 combines with J gene TRBJ2-7, with D unclear. The CDR3 runs 14 residues. Trimming stripped 7 bases from V and 0 bases from J, with 13 bases between. The V gene's germline CDR1 is MGHDK and CDR2 SYGVNS. CDR3 protein: CASTATHNSYEQYF. The CDR3 DNA is TGTGCCAGCACCGCAACACATAACTCCTACGAGCAGTACTTC.